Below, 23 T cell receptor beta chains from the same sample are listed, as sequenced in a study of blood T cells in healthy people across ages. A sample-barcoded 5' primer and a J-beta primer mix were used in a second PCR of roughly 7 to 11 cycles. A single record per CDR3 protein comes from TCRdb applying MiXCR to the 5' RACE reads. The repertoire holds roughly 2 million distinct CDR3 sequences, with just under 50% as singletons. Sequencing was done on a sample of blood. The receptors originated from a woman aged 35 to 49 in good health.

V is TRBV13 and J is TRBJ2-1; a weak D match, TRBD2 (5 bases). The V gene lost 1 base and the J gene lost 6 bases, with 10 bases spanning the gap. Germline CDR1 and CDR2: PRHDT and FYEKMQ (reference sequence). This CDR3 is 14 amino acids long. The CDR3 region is CASSLDLAGNEQFF. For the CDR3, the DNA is TGTGCCAGCAGCTTAGATCTAGCTGGCAATGAGCAGTTCTTC.

As DNA, the CDR3 is TGTGCCAGCAGCCAAGATAAATTAACGGGCTACACCTTC. Translated: CASSQDKLTGYTF. V is TRBV4-2 and J is TRBJ1-2; D call uncertain. Germline V lookup: CDR1 LGHNA, CDR2 YNFKEQ. CDR3 length equals 13 residues. V lost 0 bases and J lost 8, with 10 bases in between.

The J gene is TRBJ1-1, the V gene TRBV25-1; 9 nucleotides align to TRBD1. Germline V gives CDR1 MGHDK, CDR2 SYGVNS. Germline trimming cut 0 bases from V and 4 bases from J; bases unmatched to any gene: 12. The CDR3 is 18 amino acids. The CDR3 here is CASSEYNGGQGRITEAFF. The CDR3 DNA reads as TGTGCCAGCAGTGAATATAATGGGGGACAGGGAAGGATCACTGAAGCTTTCTTT.

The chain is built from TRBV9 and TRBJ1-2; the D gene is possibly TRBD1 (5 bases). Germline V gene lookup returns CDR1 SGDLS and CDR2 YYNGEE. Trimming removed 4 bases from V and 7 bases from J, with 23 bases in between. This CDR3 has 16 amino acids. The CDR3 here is CASSSATGNPRSGYTF. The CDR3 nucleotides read TGTGCCAGCAGCTCGGCCACAGGCAACCCTCGCAGTGGCTACACCTTC.

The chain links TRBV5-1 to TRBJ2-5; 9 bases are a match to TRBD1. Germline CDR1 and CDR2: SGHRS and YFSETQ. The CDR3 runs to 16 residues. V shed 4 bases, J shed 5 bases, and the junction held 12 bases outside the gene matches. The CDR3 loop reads CASSGGTGQAWETQYF. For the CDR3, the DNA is TGCGCCAGCAGCGGAGGGACAGGGCAGGCCTGGGAGACCCAGTACTTC.

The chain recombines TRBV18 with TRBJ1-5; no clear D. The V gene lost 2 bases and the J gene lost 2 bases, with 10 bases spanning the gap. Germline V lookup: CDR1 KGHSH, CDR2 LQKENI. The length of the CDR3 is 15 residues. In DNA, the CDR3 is TGTGCCAGCTCACCAGGAACCCATGGCAATCAGCCCCAGCATTTT. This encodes CASSPGTHGNQPQHF.

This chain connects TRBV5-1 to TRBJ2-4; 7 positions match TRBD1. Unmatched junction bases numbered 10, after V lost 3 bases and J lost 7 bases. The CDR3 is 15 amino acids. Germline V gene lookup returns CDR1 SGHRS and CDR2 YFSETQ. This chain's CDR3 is CASSSSGQTGNIQYF. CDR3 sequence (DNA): TGCGCCAGCAGCTCGTCGGGACAGACAGGGAACATTCAGTACTTC.

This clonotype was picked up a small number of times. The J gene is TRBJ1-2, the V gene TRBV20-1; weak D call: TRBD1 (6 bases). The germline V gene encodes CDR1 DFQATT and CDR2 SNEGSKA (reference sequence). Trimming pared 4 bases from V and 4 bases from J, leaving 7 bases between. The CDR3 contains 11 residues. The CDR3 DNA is TGCAGTGCTACAGGGGCCTATGGCTACACCTTC. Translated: CSATGAYGYTF.

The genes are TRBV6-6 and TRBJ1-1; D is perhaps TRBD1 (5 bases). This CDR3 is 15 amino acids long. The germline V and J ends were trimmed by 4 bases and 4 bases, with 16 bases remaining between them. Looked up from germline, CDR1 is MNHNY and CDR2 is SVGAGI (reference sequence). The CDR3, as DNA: TGTGCCAGCAGTTTTTCAGACGGGGGGACCACTGAAGCTTTCTTT. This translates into CASSFSDGGTTEAFF.

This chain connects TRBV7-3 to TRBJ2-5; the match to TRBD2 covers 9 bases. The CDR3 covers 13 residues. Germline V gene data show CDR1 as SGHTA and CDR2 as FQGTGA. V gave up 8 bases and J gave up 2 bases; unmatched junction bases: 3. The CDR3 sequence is CASAGGDQETQYF. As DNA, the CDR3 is TGTGCCAGCGCGGGAGGGGATCAAGAGACCCAGTACTTC. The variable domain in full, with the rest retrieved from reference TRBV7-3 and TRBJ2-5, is GAGVSQTPSNKVTEKGKYVELRCDPISGHTALYWYRQSLGQGPEFLIYFQGTGAADDSGLPNDRFFAVRPEGSVSTLKIQRTERGDSAVYLCASAGGDQETQYFGPGTRLLVL.

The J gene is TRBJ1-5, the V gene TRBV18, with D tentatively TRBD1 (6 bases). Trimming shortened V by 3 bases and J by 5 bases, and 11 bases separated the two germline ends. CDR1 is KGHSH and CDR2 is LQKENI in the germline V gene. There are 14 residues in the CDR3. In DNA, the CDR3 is TGTGCCAGCTCACCGGGGAGGGGGTATCAGCCCCAGCATTTT. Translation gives CASSPGRGYQPQHF.

CDR3 DNA: TGTGCCAGCAGCCAAGAAGTTAATTCACCCCTCCACTTT. Translating gives CASSQEVNSPLHF. V and J are TRBV3-1 and TRBJ1-6; D unclear. Germline CDR1 reads LGHDT; CDR2 reads YNNKEL (reference sequence). The length of the CDR3 is 13 residues. Trimming took off 0 bases at V and 6 bases at J, with 3 bases between the two ends.

CDR3 in amino acids: CASSILSGNTQYF. CDR3 in DNA: TGTGCCAGTAGTATCTTGTCGGGAAATACGCAGTATTTT. This rearrangement joins TRBV19 to TRBJ2-3; possibly TRBD2 for D (5 bases). Trimming took off 3 bases at V and 7 bases at J, with 11 bases between the two ends. CDR1 and CDR2 from the germline V gene are LNHDA and SQIVND (reference sequence). The CDR3 covers 13 residues.

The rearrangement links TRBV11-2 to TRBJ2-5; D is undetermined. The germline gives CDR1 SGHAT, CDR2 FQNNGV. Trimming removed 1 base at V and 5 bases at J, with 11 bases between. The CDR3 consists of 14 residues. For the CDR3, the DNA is TGTGCCAGCAGCTTAGGAGTGGTATTGGAGACCCAGTACTTC. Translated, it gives CASSLGVVLETQYF.

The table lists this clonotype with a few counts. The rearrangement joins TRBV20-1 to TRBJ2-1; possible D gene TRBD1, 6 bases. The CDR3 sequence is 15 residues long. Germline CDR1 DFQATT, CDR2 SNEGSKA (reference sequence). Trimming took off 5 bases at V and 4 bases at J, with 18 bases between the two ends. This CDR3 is CSALSVAQGYNEQFF. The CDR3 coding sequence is TGCAGTGCTTTATCCGTCGCACAGGGATACAATGAGCAGTTCTTC.

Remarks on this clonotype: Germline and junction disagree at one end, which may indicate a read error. DNA of the CDR3: TGCGCCAGCAGCTCGACAGGGGGCGACATTTATAGCTACACCTTC. As protein: CASSSTGGDIYSYTF. V usage is TRBV7-9 and J usage is TRBJ1-2, with 10 bases identical to TRBD1. This CDR3 comprises 15 residues. The germline V gene encodes CDR1 SEHNR and CDR2 FQNEAQ (reference sequence). Full variable domain (remainder filled in from reference TRBV7-9 and TRBJ1-2): DTGVSQNPRHKITKRGQNVTFRCDPISEHNRLYWYRQTLGQGPEFLTYFQNEAQLEKSRLLSDRFSAERPKGSFSTLEIQRTEQGDSAMYLCASSSTGGDIYSYTFGSGTRLTVV.

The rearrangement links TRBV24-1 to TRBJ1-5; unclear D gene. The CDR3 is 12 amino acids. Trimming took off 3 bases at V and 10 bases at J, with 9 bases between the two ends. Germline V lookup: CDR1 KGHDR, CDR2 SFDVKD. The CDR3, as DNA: TGTGCCACCAGTGATAGAATGGGACCCCAGCATTTT. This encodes CATSDRMGPQHF.

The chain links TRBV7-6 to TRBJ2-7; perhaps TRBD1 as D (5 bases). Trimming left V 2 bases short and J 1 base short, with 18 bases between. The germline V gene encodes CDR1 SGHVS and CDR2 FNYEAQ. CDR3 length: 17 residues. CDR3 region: CASSLIAQGSGSYEQYF. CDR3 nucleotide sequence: TGTGCCAGCAGCTTAATTGCCCAGGGATCTGGATCCTACGAGCAGTACTTC.

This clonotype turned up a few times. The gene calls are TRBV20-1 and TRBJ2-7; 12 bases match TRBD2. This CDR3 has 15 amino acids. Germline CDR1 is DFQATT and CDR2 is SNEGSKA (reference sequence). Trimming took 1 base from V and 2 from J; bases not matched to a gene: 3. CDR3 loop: CSARVPSGGAYEQYF. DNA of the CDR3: TGCAGTGCTAGAGTCCCTAGCGGGGGGGCCTACGAGCAGTACTTC.

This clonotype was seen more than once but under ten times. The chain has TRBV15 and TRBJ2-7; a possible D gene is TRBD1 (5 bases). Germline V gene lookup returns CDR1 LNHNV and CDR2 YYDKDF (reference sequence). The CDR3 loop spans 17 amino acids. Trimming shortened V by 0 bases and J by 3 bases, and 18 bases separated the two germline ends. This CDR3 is CATSRDLGGANFYEQYF. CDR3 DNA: TGTGCCACCAGCAGAGATCTCGGTGGGGCTAACTTCTACGAGCAGTACTTC.

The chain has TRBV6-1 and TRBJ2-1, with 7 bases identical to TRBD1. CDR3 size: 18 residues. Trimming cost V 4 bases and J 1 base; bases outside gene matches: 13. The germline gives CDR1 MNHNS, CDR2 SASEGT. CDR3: CASSGSRDSFSSYNEQFF. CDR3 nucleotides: TGTGCCAGCAGTGGGTCCCGGGACAGTTTTTCATCCTACAATGAGCAGTTCTTC.

This CDR3 is CASSFPLEGGSWHF. DNA of the CDR3: TGTGCCAGCAGTTTTCCCCTCGAAGGGGGATCTTGGCATTTT. J is TRBJ1-5 and V is TRBV27, with D possibly TRBD1 on 6 matching bases. Germline CDR1 reads MNHEY; CDR2 reads SMNVEV (reference sequence). Trimming pared 3 bases from V and 15 bases from J, leaving 21 bases between. The CDR3 is 14 residues long.

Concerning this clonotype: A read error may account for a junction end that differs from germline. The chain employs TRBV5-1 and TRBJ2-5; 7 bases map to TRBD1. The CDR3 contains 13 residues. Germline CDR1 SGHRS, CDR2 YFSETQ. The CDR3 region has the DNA TGTGCCAGCAGTTGGGGACAGAAAGAGACCCAGTACTTC. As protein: CASSWGQKETQYF.